The sequence of this TCR beta chain was determined in a study of vaccination effects on CD4 cells after COVID-19 (dated by TCRdb to the early 2020s). For context, the study as a whole: The ViraFEST assay stimulated PBMC with viral peptide pools and then used TCR sequencing to identify antigen-specific CD4+ T cell clonotypes by expansion. In both COVID-19 convalescent patients and infection-naive vaccine recipients, the study compared SARS-CoV-2 spike-specific CD4+ TCR repertoires from before mRNA vaccination with those from after it. About 2.2 million PBMC per well were cultured in IMDM with approximately 5% human AB serum, 8 to 10 IU/ml IL-2 and gentamicin, plus 10 ug/ml peptides. Each participant received two doses of an mRNA SARS-CoV-2 vaccine, either BNT162b2 or mRNA-1273. Cultures from other donors in the study were sequenced with the Oncomine TCR Beta short-read assay on an Illumina iSeq 100. A total of over nine COVID-19 convalescent patients and a handful of SARS-CoV-2-naive healthy vaccine recipients were included in the full study.

After more than nine days of culture, CD4+ T cells were isolated with the EasySep CD4+ T cell isolation kit. The absence of prior SARS-CoV-2 infection in healthy vaccine recipients was confirmed by negative nucleocapsid antibodies before and after vaccination. Half of the culture medium was replaced with fresh IL-2-containing medium on days 3 and 7. Unless noted otherwise, every peptide stimulation condition was cultured in triplicate wells. PBMC were separated from whole blood using Ficoll-Paque Plus gradient centrifugation and were then either cryopreserved at -140C or used fresh. The QIAamp micro DNA kit was used to extract genomic DNA from the cultured CD4+ T cells. This clone was seen just once. The antigen it binds to is not known. No much larger clonotype is one base removed from it; base qualities were not supplied. Libraries were prepared through the immunoSEQ multiplex PCR assay. TCR beta CDR3 sequencing was performed on DNA from the cultured, isolated CD4+ T cells. The authors' pipeline ran thus. Non-productive TCR sequences were removed, reads were trimmed to the CDR3 region, and CDR3s of at least 7 amino acids were retained. Antigen-specific clonotypes were identified using the MANAFEST web app by comparison of expansion in peptide wells against reference cultures. To count as positive, a clone had to show expansion at FDR<0.05 compared with the reference and with all other wells, an odds ratio above 5, and a frequency above 0.1% in two replicate wells. Cross-reactive clonotypes were defined as significantly expanded in SARS-CoV-2 spike wells and in at least one common cold coronavirus spike condition. CDR3 similarity was assessed by Levenshtein distance using the stringdist R package, and unrooted trees were constructed with ape in R 3.6.1. TCRdb obtained this table from immuneACCESS and retained in-frame rearrangements with V and J assigned. These tables miss some clones; where compared with another copy, unresolved V genes account for less than half of the shortfall, and the remainder is unexplained. The V and J calls and clone size are taken from that table; D and trimming were inferred from the DNA. The sample includes tens of thousands of clones, with roughly four fifths observed a single time. About 11% of the sample goes to the ten largest clones.

Reading from cysteine to phenylalanine, the CDR3 counts 15 amino acids. Left in the record is the CDR3 DNA by itself, 45 bases read in frame from the first base. The germline V gene (reference sequence) gives CDR1 as SGHKS and CDR2 as YYEKEE. The junction carries 14 bases between V and J, which are trimmed by 4 bases and 1 base respectively. What the research found in general, with its limitations: Clones induced by infection and clones induced by vaccination both contracted markedly at late timepoints after vaccination, which fits with T cell responses waning over time. Only a small number of convalescent patients were included, and no early post-infection timepoints were available, which limited the study. In healthy vaccine recipients, vaccine-induced clones were almost all SARS-CoV-2 mono-reactive, with only 1 of 255 being cross-reactive with common cold coronaviruses.

Here the chain combines TRBV5-5 and TRBJ2-5; the D element might be TRBD1 or TRBD2, as each aligns at 5 bases. This TCR was recovered from a human donor who received a COVID-19 vaccine. The sample consisted of CD4+ T cells from PBMCs cultured without peptide, taken before COVID-19 vaccination. In nucleotide form, the sequence is TGTGCCAGCAGCACGCCGGGACGGGTCCAAGAGACCCAGTACTTC. Protein translation: CASSTPGRVQETQYF.